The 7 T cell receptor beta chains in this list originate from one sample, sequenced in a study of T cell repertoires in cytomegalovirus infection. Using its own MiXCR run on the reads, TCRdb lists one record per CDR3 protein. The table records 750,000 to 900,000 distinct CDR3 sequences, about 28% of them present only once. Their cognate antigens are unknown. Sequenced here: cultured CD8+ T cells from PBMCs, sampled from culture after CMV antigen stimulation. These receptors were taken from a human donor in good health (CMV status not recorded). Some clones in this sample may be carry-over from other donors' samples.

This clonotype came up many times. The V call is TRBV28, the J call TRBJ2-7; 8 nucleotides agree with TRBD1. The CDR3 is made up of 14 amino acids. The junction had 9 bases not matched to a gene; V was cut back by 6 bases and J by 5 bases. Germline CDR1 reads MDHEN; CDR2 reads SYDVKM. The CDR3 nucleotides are TGTGCCAGCAGCACGGACAGGGTAACGGACGAGCAGTACGTC. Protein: CASSTDRVTDEQYV.

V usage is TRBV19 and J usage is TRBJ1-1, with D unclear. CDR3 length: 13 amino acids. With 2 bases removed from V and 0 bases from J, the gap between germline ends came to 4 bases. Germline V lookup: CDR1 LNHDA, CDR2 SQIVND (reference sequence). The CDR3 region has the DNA TGTGCCAGTAGTATACAGCTGAACACTGAAGCTTTCTTT. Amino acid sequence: CASSIQLNTEAFF. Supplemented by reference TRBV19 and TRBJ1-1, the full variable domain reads DGGITQSPKYLFRKEGQNVTLSCEQNLNHDAMYWYRQDPGQGLRLIYYSQIVNDFQKGDIAEGYSVSREKKESFPLTVTSAQKNPTAFYLCASSIQLNTEAFFGQGTRLTVV.

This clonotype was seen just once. This chain's CDR3 is CASSYGLWELFF. As DNA, the CDR3 is TGTGCCAGCAGTTATGGGTTGTGGGAGCTGTTTTTT. The rearrangement uses TRBV12-3 or TRBV12-4 and TRBJ2-2; D call uncertain. The V end lost 4 bases, the J end lost 9 bases, and 9 bases lay between the germline ends. The CDR3 covers 12 residues.

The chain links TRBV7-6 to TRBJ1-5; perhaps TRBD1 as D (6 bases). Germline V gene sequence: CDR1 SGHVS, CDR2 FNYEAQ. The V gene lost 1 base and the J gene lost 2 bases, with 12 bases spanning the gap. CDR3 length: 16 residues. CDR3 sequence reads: CASSLEGGGGNQPQHF. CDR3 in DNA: TGTGCCAGCAGCTTAGAAGGGGGAGGGGGCAATCAGCCCCAGCATTTT.

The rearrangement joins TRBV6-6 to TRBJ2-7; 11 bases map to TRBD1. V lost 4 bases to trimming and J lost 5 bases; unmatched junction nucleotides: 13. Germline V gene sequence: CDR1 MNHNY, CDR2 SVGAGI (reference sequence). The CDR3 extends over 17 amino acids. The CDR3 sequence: CASSSPGQGVLWDEQYV. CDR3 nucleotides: TGTGCCAGCAGTTCGCCGGGACAGGGGGTATTGTGGGACGAGCAGTACGTC.

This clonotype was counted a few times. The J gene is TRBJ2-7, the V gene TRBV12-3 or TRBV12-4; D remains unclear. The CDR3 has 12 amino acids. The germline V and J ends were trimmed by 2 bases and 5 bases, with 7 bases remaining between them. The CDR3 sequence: CASSLRTDEQYF. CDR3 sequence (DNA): TGTGCCAGCAGTTTAAGGACGGACGAGCAGTACTTC.

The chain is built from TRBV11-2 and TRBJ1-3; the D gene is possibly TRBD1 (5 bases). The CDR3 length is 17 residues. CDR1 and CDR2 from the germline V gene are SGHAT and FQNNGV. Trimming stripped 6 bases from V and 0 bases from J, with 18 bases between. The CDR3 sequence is CASSFSARENSGNTIYF. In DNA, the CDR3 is TGTGCCAGCAGTTTCTCGGCCAGGGAAAACTCTGGAAACACCATATATTTT. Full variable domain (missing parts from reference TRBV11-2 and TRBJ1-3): EAGVAQSPRYKIIEKRQSVAFWCNPISGHATLYWYQQILGQGPKLLIQFQNNGVVDDSQLPKDRFSAERLKGVDSTLKIQPAKLEDSAVYLCASSFSARENSGNTIYFGEGSWLTVV.